This entry lists 8 T cell receptor beta chains sequenced from one sample in a study of shared clonotypes between healthy human individuals (dated by TCRdb to 2020 to 2022). The library was produced with the immunoSEQ multiplex PCR assay. Imported from immuneACCESS, the table was reduced by TCRdb to in-frame sequences with V and J called. These copies leave out some clones; in studies compared against another copy, an unresolved V gene accounts for under half, and the cause of the remainder is not known. Counted in this sample were approximately 620,000 clones; roughly 97% of them appeared once. Approximately 0.057% of the sample goes to the ten largest clones. The sequenced material came from naive CD4+ T cells sorted from blood. The cell subset or site label, as the study defines it: CD45RA+ positively selected. These TCRs come from a woman between 25 and 40 years old in good health.

This clone was detected once. The chain couples TRBV11-3 to TRBJ1-3; D ambiguous. Germline CDR1 SGHNT, CDR2 YENEEA. The CDR3 runs 15 residues. The V and J ends lost 4 bases and 0 bases respectively, with 10 bases between them. The CDR3: CASSSRAFSGNTIYF. The CDR3 bases are TGTGCCAGCAGCTCACGGGCCTTCTCTGGAAACACCATATATTTT.

On this clone itself: Other DNA sequences in this specimen translate into the identical CDR3. The rearrangement uses TRBV9 and TRBJ1-5, with D unresolved. The V and J ends lost 0 bases and 4 bases respectively, with 5 bases between them. This CDR3 comprises 13 residues. Germline V gene sequence: CDR1 SGDLS, CDR2 YYNGEE. The CDR3 sequence: CASSVGDNQPQHF. The CDR3 nucleotides are TGTGCCAGCAGCGTAGGCGATAATCAGCCCCAGCATTTT. The full variable domain, its missing parts supplied by reference TRBV9 and TRBJ1-5, is DSGVTQTPKHLITATGQRVTLRCSPRSGDLSVYWYQQSLDQGLQFLIQYYNGEERAKGNILERFSAQQFPDLHSELNLSSLELGDSALYFCASSVGDNQPQHFGDGTRLSIL.

V is TRBV7-9 and J is TRBJ1-4, with unresolved D. The germline V gene has CDR1 SEHNR and CDR2 FQNEAQ (reference sequence). The CDR3 is 18 amino acids. Between the trimmed V and J ends, which lost 5 bases and 0 bases, there was a span of 19 bases. Here the CDR3 reads CASSDPSTLSPTNEKLFF. The CDR3 DNA is TGTGCCAGCAGCGACCCCAGCACTCTCTCTCCAACTAATGAAAAACTGTTTTTT.

CDR3 residues: CASSQDRGQGIHQPQHF. CDR3 bases: TGCGCCAGCAGCCAAGATCGGGGACAGGGGATCCATCAGCCCCAGCATTTT. The genes are TRBV4-1 and TRBJ1-5; 10 bases line up with TRBD1. V lost 0 bases, J lost 5 bases, and 7 bases stayed unmatched. The CDR3 runs 17 residues. The germline V gene encodes CDR1 MGHRA and CDR2 YSYEKL.

The chain links TRBV7-8 to TRBJ1-2; D may be TRBD1 (6 bases). The V gene lost 2 bases and the J gene lost 6 bases, with 16 bases spanning the gap. Germline values: CDR1 SGHVS, CDR2 FQNEAQ. The CDR3 covers 15 residues. The CDR3 region is CASSLSSGGFDGYTF. In nucleotides, the CDR3 is TGTGCCAGCAGCTTATCTTCCGGGGGCTTCGATGGCTACACCTTC.

V is TRBV7-9 and J is TRBJ2-5, with D hard to call. This CDR3 region has 9 residues. V was trimmed by 11 bases and J by 5 bases, leaving 6 bases between them. CDR1 SEHNR and CDR2 FQNEAQ come from the germline V gene (reference sequence). CDR3 sequence reads: CACGETQYF. The CDR3, as DNA: TGTGCCTGCGGCGAGACCCAGTACTTC.

This clone has a handful of counts. This chain joins TRBV5-1 and TRBJ1-4; possible D gene TRBD1, 5 bases. The V end lost 5 bases, the J end lost 11 bases, and 16 bases lay between the germline ends. CDR1 is SGHRS and CDR2 is YFSETQ in the germline V gene. The CDR3 sequence is 13 residues long. The CDR3 region has the DNA TGCGCCAGCAGATCCAACGACCGGGGGAAACTGTTTTTT. This codes for CASRSNDRGKLFF.

V and J are TRBV10-2 and TRBJ2-1; 11 bases agree with TRBD2. The CDR3 has 16 amino acids. V lost 7 bases and J lost 3; bases outside the gene matches: 8. The germline CDR1 and CDR2 sequences are WSHSY and SAAADI. Here the CDR3 reads CASTRGTSGLYNEQFF. CDR3 nucleotides: TGCGCCAGCACTAGAGGGACTAGCGGACTCTACAATGAGCAGTTCTTC.